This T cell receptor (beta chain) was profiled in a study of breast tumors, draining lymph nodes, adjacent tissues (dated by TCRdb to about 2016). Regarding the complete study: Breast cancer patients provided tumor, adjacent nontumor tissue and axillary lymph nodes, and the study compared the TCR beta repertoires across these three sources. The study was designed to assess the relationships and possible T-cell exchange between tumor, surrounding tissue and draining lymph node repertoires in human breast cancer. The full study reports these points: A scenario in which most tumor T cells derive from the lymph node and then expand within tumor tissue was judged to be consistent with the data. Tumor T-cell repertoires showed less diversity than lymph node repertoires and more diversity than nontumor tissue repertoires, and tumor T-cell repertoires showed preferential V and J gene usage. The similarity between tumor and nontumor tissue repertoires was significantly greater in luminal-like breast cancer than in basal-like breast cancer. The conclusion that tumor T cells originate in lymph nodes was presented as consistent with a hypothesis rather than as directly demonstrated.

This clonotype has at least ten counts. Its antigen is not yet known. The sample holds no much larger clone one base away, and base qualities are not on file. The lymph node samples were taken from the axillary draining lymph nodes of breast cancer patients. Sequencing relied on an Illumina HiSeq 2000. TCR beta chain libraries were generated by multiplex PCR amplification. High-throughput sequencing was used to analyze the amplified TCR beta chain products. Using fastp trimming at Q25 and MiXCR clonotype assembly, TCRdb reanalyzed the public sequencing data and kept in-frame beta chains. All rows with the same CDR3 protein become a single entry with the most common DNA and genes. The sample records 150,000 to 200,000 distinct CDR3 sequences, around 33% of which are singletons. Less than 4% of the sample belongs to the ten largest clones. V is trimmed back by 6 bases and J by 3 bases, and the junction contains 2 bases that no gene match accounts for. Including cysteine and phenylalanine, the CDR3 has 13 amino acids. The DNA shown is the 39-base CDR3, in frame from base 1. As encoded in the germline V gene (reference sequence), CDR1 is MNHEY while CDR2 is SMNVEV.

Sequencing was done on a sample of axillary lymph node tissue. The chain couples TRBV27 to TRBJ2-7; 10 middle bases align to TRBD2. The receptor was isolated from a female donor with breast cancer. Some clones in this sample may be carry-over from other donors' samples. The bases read TGTGCCAGCAGACTAGCGGGACGCTACGAGCAGTACTTC. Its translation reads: CASRLAGRYEQYF.